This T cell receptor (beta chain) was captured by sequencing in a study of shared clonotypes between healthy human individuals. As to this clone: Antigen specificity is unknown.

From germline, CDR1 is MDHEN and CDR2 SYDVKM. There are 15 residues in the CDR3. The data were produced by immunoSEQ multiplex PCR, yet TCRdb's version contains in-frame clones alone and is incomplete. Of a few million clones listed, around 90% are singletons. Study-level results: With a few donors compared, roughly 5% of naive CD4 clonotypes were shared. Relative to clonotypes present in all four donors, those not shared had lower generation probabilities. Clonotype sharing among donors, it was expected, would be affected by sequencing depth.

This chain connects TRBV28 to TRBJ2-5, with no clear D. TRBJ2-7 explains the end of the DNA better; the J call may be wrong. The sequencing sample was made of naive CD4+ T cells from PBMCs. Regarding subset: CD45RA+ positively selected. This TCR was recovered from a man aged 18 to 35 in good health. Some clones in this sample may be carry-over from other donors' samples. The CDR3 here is CASSPDVAGSYEQYF. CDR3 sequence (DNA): TGTGCCAGCAGCCCGGACGTGGCCGGGTCTTACGAGCAGTACTTC.